These T cell receptor beta chains were read from a single sample in a study of CD8 T cells in Susac syndrome. TCRdb redid the calling of the immunoSEQ multiplex PCR reads with MiXCR, one entry per CDR3 protein. Of 180,000 or so distinct CDR3 sequences listed, about 94% were seen once; the top ten hold more than 0.09%. The sample was CD4+ T cells from PBMCs. These TCRs come from a human donor with multiple sclerosis. Both conserved end residues are part of each CDR3. Each record gives: J gene, V gene, clone size, D gene, CDR3 DNA, CDR3 protein. A D gene is named only where the DNA matches it firmly. Expanded clones are given a class, and other clones once, few, many or no size at all.

TRBJ1-2 | TRBV28 | . | . | TGTGCCAGCACTTACGGGCGACTGCGGGGCTATGGCTACACCTTC | CASTYGRLRGYGYTF
TRBJ1-2 | TRBV30 | . | . | TGTGCCTGGAGTGGTCGGGGCAGGGGAGTAATGCGCTACACCTTC | CAWSGRGRGVMRYTF
TRBJ1-1 | TRBV29-1 | . | . | TGCAGCGCGACGCGGGGCCCCACCACTGAAGCTTTCTTT | CSATRGPTTEAFF
TRBJ1-5 | TRBV30 | . | TRBD1 | TGTGCCTGGAACCTTGACAGGGCGATGCCCCAGCATTTT | CAWNLDRAMPQHF
TRBJ2-3 | TRBV7-8 | . | . | TGTGCCAGCAGCTTATGGGGAAGTGCGTCCATTGGGGTGGATACGCAGTATTTT | CASSLWGSASIGVDTQYF
TRBJ1-1 | TRBV30 | once | . | TGTGCCTGGAGTGTACGGCAGGTAGCAAGCAAAGCTTTCTTT | CAWSVRQVASKAFF
TRBJ1-1 | TRBV12-3/TRBV12-4 | . | . | TGTGCCAGCACCGAAACAGGGCGGGGGACTGAAGCTTTCTTT | CASTETGRGTEAFF
TRBJ2-1 | TRBV5-1 | . | TRBD2 | TGCGCCAGCAGCTCCGGCGGGGGGGCGTCCTACAATGAGCAGTTCTTC | CASSSGGGASYNEQFF
TRBJ2-5 | TRBV29-1 | . | TRBD1 | TGCAGCGCCCGGACAGGGGAGACCCAGTACTTC | CSARTGETQYF
TRBJ2-6 | TRBV3-1 | . | TRBD1 | TGTGCCAGCAGCCTGGGGACAGGTCTCGCCGGGGCCAACGTCCTGACTTTC | CASSLGTGLAGANVLTF
TRBJ1-4 | TRBV25-1 | . | TRBD1 | TGTGCCAGCAGAACAGGGGTTTTGAAACTGTTTTTT | CASRTGVLKLFF
TRBJ2-3 | TRBV29-1 | . | . | TGCAGCGTCGCACCTGGAGCAGATACGCAGTATTTT | CSVAPGADTQYF
TRBJ1-1 | TRBV29-1 | . | . | TGCAGCGTTGAAAGCGGACACGGGGGGAACACTGAAGCTTTCTTT | CSVESGHGGNTEAFF
TRBJ1-2 | TRBV3-1 | . | . | TGTGCCAGCAGCCAAGTCAGGGCTCATGGCTACACCTTC | CASSQVRAHGYTF
TRBJ2-7 | TRBV6-6 | few | TRBD2 | TGTGCCAGCCGTCCGGGGGGTTCCTACGAGCAGTACTTC | CASRPGGSYEQYF
TRBJ1-2 | TRBV7-8 | few | . | TGTGCCAGCAGCCCCAGAAACTATGGCTACACCTTC | CASSPRNYGYTF
TRBJ1-1 | TRBV18 | . | . | TGTGCCAGCTCACGCGAACAGGACGGTGAAGCTTTCTTT | CASSREQDGEAFF
TRBJ1-6 | TRBV20-1 | . | . | TGCAGTGCTAGACTGGGGGTTTTGGATTCACCCCTCCACTTT | CSARLGVLDSPLHF
TRBJ1-6 | TRBV7-9 | once | TRBD1 | TGTGCCAGCAGCCCGGACAGGGCCTCACCCCTCCACTTT | CASSPDRASPLHF
TRBJ2-7 | TRBV11-3 | . | . | TGTGCCAGCAGCTTTGGACCGCTTGGGGAGCAGTACTTC | CASSFGPLGEQYF
TRBJ1-1 | TRBV18 | . | . | TGTGCCAGCTCACTCGAATGGACAGCGAACACTGAAGCTTTCTTT | CASSLEWTANTEAFF
TRBJ1-5 | TRBV29-1 | . | . | TGCAGCGTTGTTAGGGAGGGGAAGATTCACGGCAATCAGCCCCAGCATTTT | CSVVREGKIHGNQPQHF
TRBJ1-2 | TRBV3-1 | . | . | TGTGCCAGCAGCCAAGATGGTGAACGACGCTACACCTTC | CASSQDGERRYTF
TRBJ2-5 | TRBV3-1 | once | TRBD1 | TGTGCCAGCAGCCAAGCAGGGGGCGAAGAGACCCAGTACTTC | CASSQAGGEETQYF
TRBJ2-1 | TRBV15 | once | . | TGTGCCACCAGCAGAGTGAGGCAGAGGTCCTACAATGAGCAGTTCTTC | CATSRVRQRSYNEQFF
TRBJ1-1 | TRBV9 | once | . | TGTGCCAGCAGCGCTTTACCCACGGGACACCCGAACACTGAAGCTTTCTTT | CASSALPTGHPNTEAFF
TRBJ1-5 | TRBV6-5 | once | . | TGTGCCAGCAGTCAATCCGCGGGATTGCAGCCCCAGCATTTT | CASSQSAGLQPQHF
TRBJ1-2 | TRBV29-1 | . | . | TGCAGCGTCGTAGGGTATTCATATGGCTACACCTTC | CSVVGYSYGYTF
TRBJ1-2 | TRBV12-3/TRBV12-4 | . | . | TGTGCCAGCAGGGCCGGGACAAACTATGGCTACACCTTC | CASRAGTNYGYTF
TRBJ2-7 | TRBV14 | . | . | TGTGCCAGCAGCCAAGATCAAGGCTACTCCTACGAGCAGTACTTC | CASSQDQGYSYEQYF
TRBJ2-1 | TRBV30 | . | . | TGTGCCTGGAGTGTATTAAAGATGAGCTCCTACAATGAGCAGTTTTTC | CAWSVLKMSSYNEQFF
TRBJ2-1 | TRBV5-1 | . | . | TGCGCCAGTCAGGGTCATCCTGAGGATGAGCAGTTCTTC | CASQGHPEDEQFF
TRBJ2-5 | TRBV13 | . | TRBD1 | TGTGCCAGCAGCTTAGGGGGACAGGGGGCGACGGAGACCCAGTACTTC | CASSLGGQGATETQYF
TRBJ2-3 | TRBV4-2 | . | . | TGTGCCAGCAGCCAAGATGGGGGGAGCACAGATACGCAGTATTTT | CASSQDGGSTDTQYF
TRBJ1-5 | TRBV6-2/TRBV6-3 | . | TRBD1 | TGTGCCAGCAACGCGCGGGACAGTATGATTCGGATTAATCAGCCCCAGCATTTT | CASNARDSMIRINQPQHF
TRBJ1-2 | TRBV4-2 | . | TRBD1 | TGTGCCAGCAGCCGATCAGGGGGAGGCTACACCTTC | CASSRSGGGYTF
TRBJ2-3 | TRBV30 | few | . | TGTGCCTGGAGTGCGGGGCCGGGTACGCAGTATTTT | CAWSAGPGTQYF
TRBJ1-5 | TRBV12-3/TRBV12-4 | . | . | TGTGCCAGCAGCCGGGGCTTCGATCAGCCCCAGCATTTT | CASSRGFDQPQHF
TRBJ2-1 | TRBV20-1 | once | TRBD2 | TGCAGTGCTCCGCGGACTAGCGGGCAGTACAATGAGCAGTTCTTC | CSAPRTSGQYNEQFF
TRBJ2-5 | TRBV5-1 | once | TRBD2 | TGCGCCAGCAGTCCTAGCGGGGGGGCTTGGGAGACCCAGTACTTC | CASSPSGGAWETQYF
TRBJ1-2 | TRBV5-1 | . | TRBD1 | TGCGCCAGCAGAGGACAGGGGGCGTCGGATGGCTACACCTTC | CASRGQGASDGYTF
TRBJ1-5 | TRBV6-2/TRBV6-3 | . | TRBD1 | TGTGCCAGCAGTTACACGGACAGGGGGCTGGAGTCCAATCAGCCCCAGCATTTT | CASSYTDRGLESNQPQHF
TRBJ2-1 | TRBV20-1 | once | TRBD2 | TGCAGTGCGAGGCCGGGGGGACCACGAACGGATAGTGAGCAGTTCTTC | CSARPGGPRTDSEQFF
TRBJ1-6 | TRBV6-5 | . | TRBD1 | TGTGCCAGCAGTTCCGGGACAGGGACTGGAAATAATTCACCCCTCCACTTT | CASSSGTGTGNNSPLHF
TRBJ2-1 | TRBV24-1 | . | TRBD1 | TGTGCCACCAGTGATACTTACAGGGGCAATGAGCAGTTCTTC | CATSDTYRGNEQFF
TRBJ2-6 | TRBV4-2 | . | TRBD1 | TGTGCCAGCAGCCGATCCGGGACAGGGGGTTCCGGGGCCAACGTCCTGACTTTC | CASSRSGTGGSGANVLTF
TRBJ2-7 | TRBV28 | . | TRBD1 | TGTGCCAGCAGCCCAGGGGGTTACTTTAACTTC | CASSPGGYFNF
TRBJ2-3 | TRBV24-1 | . | TRBD2 | TGTGCCACCAGTGATACTCAGCGGGGGGTTAGCACAGATACGCAGTATTTT | CATSDTQRGVSTDTQYF
TRBJ2-3 | TRBV12-3/TRBV12-4 | . | . | TGTGCCAGCAGCTCATCGGGGGCCCGCACAGATACGCAGTATTTT | CASSSSGARTDTQYF
TRBJ1-1 | TRBV15 | . | . | TGTGCCACCAGCAGTTGGACGGAGGAGGGCACTGAAGCTTTCTTT | CATSSWTEEGTEAFF
TRBJ1-4 | TRBV28 | . | . | TGTGCCAGCATCCCGGGGGGACTTAAGGAAAAACTGTTTTTT | CASIPGGLKEKLFF
TRBJ1-2 | TRBV7-9 | . | . | TGTGCCAGCAGCTCCTTTGATCCTCAAGGTGGCTACACCTTC | CASSSFDPQGGYTF